This TCR beta chain came from a study of blood T cell repertoires in COVID-19. In the study overall: Acute and convalescent COVID-19 samples came from the United States, Italy and Spain. Sources were T cells, B-cell-depleted T cells, or PBMCs; the material itself was cDNA or gDNA.

Patients at the Seattle site were enrolled during active infection and followed longitudinally. Study processing details: It was from reference gene primer amplification that nucleated cell counts were estimated. Produced via immunoSEQ multiplex PCR; TCRdb's table is partial and in-frame only. V, J and clone size are those of that table, while D and trimming were read from the DNA. The repertoire holds a few hundred thousand clones, with around 90% as singletons. Sequenced input: peripheral blood. This clonotype was sampled from a man between 18 and 29 years old with COVID-19, enrolled during active disease.

The CDR3 DNA follows: TGTGCCAGCAGCTTGGCTAGCGGGGGAGGGGTCTACAATGAGCAGTTCTTC. Its protein is CASSLASGGGVYNEQFF. The chain uses TRBV5-4 and TRBJ2-1, with 10 bases matching TRBD2. V lost 0 bases to trimming and J lost 3 bases; unmatched junction nucleotides: 6. The CDR3 covers 17 residues. CDR1 and CDR2 (germline): SGHNT, YYREEE (reference sequence).